This T cell receptor beta chain is from a study of blood T cell repertoires in COVID-19. As originally analysed: Nucleated cell number was recorded as an estimate derived from reference gene primer amplification. Sequencing used immunoSEQ multiplex PCR; TCRdb keeps in-frame clones, though not all of them. V and J calls and clone size come straight from that table; D and trimming were deduced from the DNA. The table lists approximately 54,000 clones, approximately 82% of them singletons, with about 7.6% in the top ten. Germline V gene sequence: CDR1 LGHNA, CDR2 YNFKEQ. The CDR3 length is 15 residues. V gave up 0 bases and J gave up 3 bases; unmatched junction bases: 0.

The chain couples TRBV4-2 to TRBJ2-1; 9 bases agree with TRBD2. The sample was peripheral blood. The sequence came from a human donor in a cohort sampled during active COVID-19. CDR3 coding DNA: TGTGCCAGCAGCCAAGAGACTAGCGGCTACAATGAGCAGTTCTTC. This translates into CASSQETSGYNEQFF.